This T cell receptor (beta chain) was identified in a study of vaccination and CD4 T cells after COVID-19. As for the study in general: Participants got two doses of BNT162b2 or mRNA-1273 vaccine. Control cultures, each given a CEFX pool, an HIV-1 Nef pool, or no peptide, were included.

The sample holds one count of this clonotype. Its antigen is still unknown. General observations from the study: SARS-CoV-2-reactive clonotypes showed a nonsignificant median rise from about 22 to 38.

Treatment of the sample: approximately nine-day PBMC culture with coronavirus spike peptide pools or control peptides (ViraFEST assay). PCR-confirmed positives ranged from March to December 2020, preceding US Alpha, Beta and Delta variants. Germline-derived CDR1 and CDR2 are SGHNT and YYREEE (reference sequence). V was trimmed by 1 base and J by 1 base, leaving 11 bases between them. CDR3 length equals 15 residues. Oncomine TCR Beta short-read sequencing was applied to DNA from cultured CD4+ T cells. MiXCR, run by TCRdb on the PCR reads, gives a single entry per CDR3 protein. The sample has approximately 12,000 distinct CDR3 sequences, 50% to 75% seen once.

The specimen comprised CD4+ T cells from blood, cultured in vitro, sampled before SARS-CoV-2 vaccination. The receptor was derived from a human donor who had recovered from COVID-19. The V and J genes are TRBV5-4 and TRBJ1-2; D is uncertain. The CDR3 loop reads CASSLMVQNNYGYTF. CDR3 nucleotide sequence: TGTGCCAGCAGCTTGATGGTACAGAATAACTATGGCTACACCTTC.